A selection of T cell receptor beta chains follows, all from one sample in a study of early T cells in non-severe SARS-CoV-2 infection. From the 5' RACE reads, TCRdb called clonotypes with MiXCR, one entry per CDR3 protein. The sample has tens of thousands of distinct CDR3 sequences; more than 10% are singletons. Specimen: whole blood. These receptors were taken from an adult who was a healthcare worker with PCR-confirmed SARS-CoV-2 infection or an uninfected control (not recorded which). Both conserved end residues are part of each CDR3. D genes are given only for firm matches. Not every row has a clone size; where given, it reads once, few, many or a size class.

many,TRBV28,NA,TRBJ2-5,TGTGCCAGCAGTCTCACGGAGACCCAGTACTTC,CASSLTETQYF
NA,TRBV2,NA,TRBJ1-2,TGTGCCAGCGACATTGAGGACCGCTACACCTTC,CASDIEDRYTF
many,TRBV6-6,TRBD2,TRBJ2-1,TGTGCCAGCAGGATGACTAGCGGGACCCGGGGTGAGCAGTTCTTC,CASRMTSGTRGEQFF
few,TRBV11-2,NA,TRBJ2-7,TGTGCCAGCAGCTTCACCTCCCAGAGCTCCTACGAGCAGTACTTC,CASSFTSQSSYEQYF
NA,TRBV20-1,TRBD2,TRBJ2-3,TGCAGTGCTACTGTAAGCGGGGTTATTAGCACAGATACGCAGTATTTT,CSATVSGVISTDTQYF
many,TRBV19,TRBD1,TRBJ1-1,TGTGCCAGCCGGACAGGGCAAAACACTGAAGCTTTCTTT,CASRTGQNTEAFF
NA,TRBV20-1,NA,TRBJ1-3,TGCAGTGTCCACATGGGGGGCTCTGGAAACACCATATATTTT,CSVHMGGSGNTIYF
NA,TRBV20-1,NA,TRBJ2-3,TGCAGTGCTAGAGATCTGGTGGGAGTAGGGGGCACAGATACGCAGTATTTT,CSARDLVGVGGTDTQYF
few,TRBV20-1,TRBD2,TRBJ2-4,TGCAGTGCTGGACTAGCGGGAGATGTGAACATTCAGTACTTC,CSAGLAGDVNIQYF
NA,TRBV2,TRBD2,TRBJ2-2,TGTGCCAGCAGTTGGACTAGCGGGGATACGAACACCGGGGAGCTGTTTTTT,CASSWTSGDTNTGELFF
many,TRBV11-2,NA,TRBJ2-1,TGTGCCAGCAGCTTAGGATCCCTCGCGAATGAGCAGTTCTTC,CASSLGSLANEQFF